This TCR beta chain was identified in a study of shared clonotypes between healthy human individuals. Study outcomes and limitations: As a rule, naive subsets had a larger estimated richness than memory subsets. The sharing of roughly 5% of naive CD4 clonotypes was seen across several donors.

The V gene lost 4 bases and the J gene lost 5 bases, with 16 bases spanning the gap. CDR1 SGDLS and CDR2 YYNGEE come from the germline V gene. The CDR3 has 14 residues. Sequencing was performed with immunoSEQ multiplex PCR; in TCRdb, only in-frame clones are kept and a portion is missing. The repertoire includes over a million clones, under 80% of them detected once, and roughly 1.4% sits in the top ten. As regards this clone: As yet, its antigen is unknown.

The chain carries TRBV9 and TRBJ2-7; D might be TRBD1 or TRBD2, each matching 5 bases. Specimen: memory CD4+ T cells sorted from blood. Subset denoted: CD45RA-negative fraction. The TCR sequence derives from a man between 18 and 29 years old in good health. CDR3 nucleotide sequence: TGTGCCAGCAGCCACGGGGACCAGGCGGACGAGCAGTACTTC. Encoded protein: CASSHGDQADEQYF.